The clone carrying this TCR beta chain was observed a single time. The antigen remains undetermined. The method was immunoSEQ multiplex PCR; TCRdb's version includes in-frame clones alone and lacks a portion of them. The sample shows more than 80,000 clones, 88% of them seen only once. The data were taken from a study of cytomegalovirus exposure and HLA in healthy donors. The donors were members of the validation cohort, which comprised 120 subjects and was separate from the first cohort of 666 subjects. Study-wide results and caveats: Researchers counted 164 TCR beta chains as cytomegalovirus-associated.

V gave up 4 bases and J gave up 1 base; unmatched junction bases: 9. Per germline, CDR1 LNHDA and CDR2 SQIVND (reference sequence). The CDR3 totals 16 residues. Sequenced material: PBMCs. V usage is TRBV19 and J usage is TRBJ1-1; 7 nucleotides agree with TRBD1. The TCR originated in a woman under 30 in good health and CMV-seropositive. The DNA for the CDR3 is TGTGCCAGTAGTACTCAGGGGGACGGGTGGAACACTGAAGCTTTCTTT. This translates into CASSTQGDGWNTEAFF.